This T cell receptor beta chain was captured by sequencing in a study of pediatric ulcerative colitis. The CDR3 has 13 residues. Germline assignment: CDR1 SEHNR and CDR2 FQNEAQ (reference sequence). V gave up 0 bases and J gave up 15 bases; unmatched junction bases: 3. The assay was run at survey level. Data came from immunoSEQ multiplex PCR; TCRdb stores just in-frame clones and leaves some out. The table shows about 4,300 clones, with over 85% occurring only once. The TCR comes from a boy between 10 and 17 years old who was a control in a study of pediatric ulcerative colitis. Sample: blood. The chain recombines TRBV7-9 with TRBJ2-1; TRBD2 aligns across 12 bases. CDR3 protein: CASSLAGTSGPFF. The CDR3 nucleotides read TGTGCCAGCAGCTTAGCGGGGACTAGCGGGCCGTTCTTC.